Presented here are 16 T cell receptor beta chains from one specimen sequenced in a study of blood T cells in healthy people across ages. A second PCR, run for about 7 to 11 cycles, used a sample-barcoded 5' primer plus a J-beta primer mix. In TCRdb, the 5' RACE reads were re-called with MiXCR into one record per CDR3 protein. The sample holds about 680,000 distinct CDR3 sequences, approximately 50% seen once. The sample comprised blood. The receptor set was obtained from an older woman in good health.

V gene TRBV4-3 combines with J gene TRBJ2-1, with TRBD2 identical over 14 bases. This CDR3 has 20 residues. Germline V gene data show CDR1 as LGHNA and CDR2 as YSLEER. Trimming at V came to 0 bases and at J to 0 bases, leaving 7 bases not matched to a gene. The CDR3 DNA follows: TGCGCCAGCAGCCAAGATTGGACTAGCGGGAGGAGTAGCTCCTACAATGAGCAGTTCTTC. Translated, it gives CASSQDWTSGRSSSYNEQFF.

V is TRBV5-6 and J is TRBJ2-1, with D unresolved. The ends were cut back, 1 base at V and 7 bases at J, with 9 bases in the middle. CDR1 is SGHDT, CDR2 YYEEEE, per germline. This CDR3 contains 13 residues. Here the CDR3 reads CASSLFEVNEQFF. In DNA, the CDR3 is TGTGCCAGCAGCTTGTTCGAGGTTAATGAGCAGTTCTTC. Filled out from reference TRBV5-6 and TRBJ2-1, the complete variable domain reads DAGVTQSPTHLIKTRGQQVTLRCSPKSGHDTVSWYQQALGQGPQFIFQYYEEEERQRGNFPDRFSGHQFPNYSSELNVNALLLGDSALYLCASSLFEVNEQFFGPGTRLTVL.

A remark on this clonotype: Sequence at one end of the junction differs from germline and may be a read error. V is TRBV7-9 and J is TRBJ1-6; D may be TRBD1 (6 bases). The CDR3 has 14 amino acids. CDR1 is SEHNR and CDR2 is FQNEAQ in the germline V gene (reference sequence). CDR3 amino acids: CASSVDTGNSPPHF. The CDR3 nucleotides are TGTGCCAGCAGCGTAGATACAGGGAATTCACCCCCCCACTTT.

The chain links TRBV5-1 to TRBJ1-6, with TRBD1 identical over 8 bases. This CDR3 region has 16 residues. V lost 0 bases to trimming and J lost 8 bases; unmatched junction nucleotides: 7. Germline CDR1 and CDR2: SGHRS and YFSETQ. CDR3 amino acids: CASSLEAGGAYSPLHF. As DNA, the CDR3 is TGCGCCAGCAGCTTGGAGGCAGGGGGCGCTTATTCACCCCTCCACTTT.

The V call is TRBV30, the J call TRBJ2-7; D is uncertain. The CDR3 spans 12 residues. Per the germline V gene, CDR1 is GTSNPN and CDR2 is SVGIG (reference sequence). Trimming shortened V by 3 bases and J by 3 bases, and 9 bases separated the two germline ends. CDR3: CAWRKQFYEQYF. CDR3 coding DNA: TGTGCCTGGAGAAAACAGTTCTACGAGCAGTACTTC.

The V and J genes are TRBV5-1 and TRBJ2-3; no clear D. The CDR3 has 15 residues. The V gene's germline CDR1 is SGHRS and CDR2 YFSETQ. With 0 bases removed from V and 0 bases from J, the gap between germline ends came to 8 bases. The CDR3 DNA reads TGCGCCAGCAGCTTGGCGCAGTATAGCACAGATACGCAGTATTTT. Translating gives CASSLAQYSTDTQYF.

The chain links TRBV29-1 to TRBJ2-7, with 11 bases that match TRBD1. CDR3 length equals 13 residues. After removal of 2 bases from V and 9 bases from J, the junction contained 6 bases not matched to a gene. Per the germline V gene, CDR1 is SQVTM and CDR2 is ANQGSEA. This CDR3 is CSVEPDRGQGQYF. The CDR3 nucleotides read TGCAGCGTTGAACCGGACAGGGGGCAGGGGCAGTACTTC.

V gene TRBV21-1 combines with J gene TRBJ1-2. TRBV21-1 is noted as a pseudogene. The CDR3 extends over 12 amino acids. The CDR3 bases are TGTGCCAGCAGCAAGGGTATCTATGGCTACACCTTC. As protein: CASSKGIYGYTF.

This clonotype was counted between two and nine times. The rearrangement uses TRBV20-1 and TRBJ2-7; D tentatively reads TRBD1 or TRBD2 (5 bases each). Trimming stripped 5 bases from V and 0 bases from J, with 5 bases between. The CDR3 extends over 11 amino acids. Germline CDR1 DFQATT, CDR2 SNEGSKA (reference sequence). The CDR3 is CSAGTSYEQYF. The CDR3 region has the DNA TGCAGTGCTGGGACCTCCTACGAGCAGTACTTC.

This chain links TRBV15 with TRBJ2-5; no clear D. Trimming shortened V by 0 bases and J by 7 bases, and 9 bases separated the two germline ends. Looked up from germline, CDR1 is LNHNV and CDR2 is YYDKDF (reference sequence). The CDR3 spans 13 residues. This chain's CDR3 is CATSRDRWGTQYF. Here the CDR3 DNA reads TGTGCCACCAGCAGAGATCGGTGGGGGACCCAGTACTTC.

This rearrangement joins TRBV10-3 to TRBJ2-7; 8 nucleotides match TRBD2. In germline, CDR1 is ENHRY, CDR2 SYGVKD. The length of the CDR3 is 15 residues. J lost 5 bases, V lost 2 bases, and 8 bases had no gene match. The CDR3 here is CAISERLALGNEQYF. The DNA for the CDR3 is TGTGCCATCAGTGAGCGACTAGCGCTCGGGAACGAGCAGTACTTC.

The gene calls are TRBV29-1 and TRBJ2-3, with 7 positions matching TRBD2. CDR3 length equals 16 residues. V dropped 4 bases and J dropped 4; count of bases not matched to a gene: 14. In germline, CDR1 is SQVTM, CDR2 ANQGSEA. This CDR3 is CSVGGGGRMGSDTQYF. The DNA of the CDR3 is TGCAGCGTTGGGGGTGGCGGGAGAATGGGTTCAGATACGCAGTATTTT.

As DNA, the CDR3 is TGCGCCAGCAGCTTCGCGGGAGGTCAGGAGACCCAGTACTTC. It encodes CASSFAGGQETQYF. V usage is TRBV5-1 and J usage is TRBJ2-5, with 8 bases matching TRBD2. This CDR3 region has 14 residues. Germline V gene sequence: CDR1 SGHRS, CDR2 YFSETQ. Trimming at V came to 2 bases and at J to 5 bases, leaving 5 bases not matched to a gene. The full variable domain, completed using reference TRBV5-1 and TRBJ2-5, is KAGVTQTPRYLIKTRGQQVTLSCSPISGHRSVSWYQQTPGQGLQFLFEYFSETQRNKGNFPGRFSGRQFSNSRSEMNVSTLELGDSALYLCASSFAGGQETQYFGPGTRLLVL.

In its sample, this clonotype was seen many times. The rearrangement links TRBV25-1 to TRBJ2-6; 7 nucleotides line up with TRBD2. With V trimmed by 1 base and J by 9 bases, 12 bases remained unmatched. The germline gives CDR1 MGHDK, CDR2 SYGVNS. CDR3 size: 17 residues. This chain's CDR3 is CASSEFHLTSSHNVLTF. CDR3 DNA: TGTGCCAGCAGTGAATTCCATCTGACTAGCAGTCACAACGTCCTGACTTTC.

This clonotype was observed many times. The chain couples TRBV10-3 to TRBJ2-7; 10 bases fit TRBD1. The length of the CDR3 is 12 residues. The germline gives CDR1 ENHRY, CDR2 SYGVKD. V lost 10 bases to trimming and J lost 2 bases; unmatched junction nucleotides: 2. The CDR3 nucleotides are TGTGCCAGCGGACAGGGGGCCTACGAGCAGTACTTC. Amino acid sequence: CASGQGAYEQYF.

The V gene is TRBV20-1, the J gene TRBJ1-5; a possible D gene is TRBD1 (6 bases). The CDR3 is made up of 16 amino acids. Looked up from germline, CDR1 is DFQATT and CDR2 is SNEGSKA (reference sequence). Between the trimmed V and J ends, which lost 8 bases and 5 bases, there was a span of 25 bases. The CDR3 loop reads CSWDTRGLGGDQPQHF. The DNA for the CDR3 is TGCAGTTGGGACACCCGAGGATTGGGAGGGGATCAGCCCCAGCATTTT.